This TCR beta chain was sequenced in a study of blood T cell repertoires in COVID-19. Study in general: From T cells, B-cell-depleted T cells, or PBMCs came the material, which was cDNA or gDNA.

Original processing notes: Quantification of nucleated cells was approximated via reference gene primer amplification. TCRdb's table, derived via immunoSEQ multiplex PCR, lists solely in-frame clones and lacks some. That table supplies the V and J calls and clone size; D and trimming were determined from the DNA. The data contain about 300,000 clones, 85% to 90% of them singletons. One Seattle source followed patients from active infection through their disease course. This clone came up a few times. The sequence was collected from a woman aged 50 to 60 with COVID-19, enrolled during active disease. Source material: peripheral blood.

This CDR3 is CASSSLLSYEQYF. For the CDR3, the DNA is TGTGCCAGCAGCTCCCTCCTATCCTACGAGCAGTACTTC. The chain recombines TRBV11-3 with TRBJ2-7, with no clear D. Trimming stripped 4 bases from V and 1 base from J, with 8 bases between. CDR1 SGHNT and CDR2 YENEEA come from the germline V gene. The CDR3 has 13 residues. Complete variable domain (other parts from reference TRBV11-3 and TRBJ2-7): EAGVVQSPRYKIIEKKQPVAFWCNPISGHNTLYWYLQNLGQGPELLIRYENEEAVDDSQLPKDRFSAERLKGVDSTLKIQPAELGDSAVYLCASSSLLSYEQYFGPGTRLTVT.